The 27 T cell receptor beta chains listed next were all sequenced from one sample in a study of cytomegalovirus exposure and HLA in healthy donors. PCR amplification relied on 60 Vbeta primers (plus 13 Jbeta primers). Some clones are missing from TCRdb's copy, which holds only in-frame ones; the method was immunoSEQ multiplex PCR. Here the sample spans 130,000 or so clones, about three quarters being singletons. The sequenced sample consisted of PBMCs. The receptors originated from a woman aged 18-29 years in good health and CMV-seronegative.

The chain employs TRBV4-1 and TRBJ1-3; 7 bases map to TRBD1. Germline CDR1 reads MGHRA; CDR2 reads YSYEKL. Trimming removed 4 bases from V and 0 bases from J; junction bases left unmatched: 9. The CDR3 runs 17 residues. DNA for the CDR3: TGCGCCAGCAGCCGCCTTATAGGGACAGACTCTGGAAACACCATATATTTT. It specifies CASSRLIGTDSGNTIYF.

V and J are TRBV28 and TRBJ2-5; 8 positions match TRBD2. The CDR3 is 15 residues long. Germline assignment: CDR1 MDHEN and CDR2 SYDVKM. V was pared by 6 bases and J by 3 bases, with 9 bases of the junction left unmatched. CDR3 sequence reads: CASRVPGLGEETQYF. The CDR3 nucleotides read TGTGCCAGCAGGGTCCCGGGACTAGGGGAAGAGACCCAGTACTTC.

The chain recombines TRBV10-3 with TRBJ2-5; TRBD2 aligns across 9 bases. Germline CDR1 and CDR2: ENHRY and SYGVKD. The V and J ends lost 5 bases and 3 bases, in that order; junction bases with no gene match: 4. The CDR3 extends over 14 amino acids. CDR3: CAISRLAEEETQYF. The CDR3 nucleotides read TGTGCCATCAGTAGACTAGCGGAAGAAGAGACCCAGTACTTC.

Here the CDR3 reads CASSVRQGAAEAFF. The CDR3 DNA is TGTGCCAGTAGTGTGAGACAGGGGGCGGCTGAAGCTTTCTTT. The V gene is TRBV19, the J gene TRBJ1-1, with TRBD1 matching 10 bases. The CDR3 length is 14 residues. V trimming: 5 bases; J trimming: 6 bases; junction bases outside the gene matches: 6. CDR1 is LNHDA and CDR2 is SQIVND in the germline V gene (reference sequence).

The chain joins TRBV6-5 to TRBJ1-5; no definite D call. This CDR3 has 13 amino acids. The V end lost 2 bases, the J end lost 5 bases, and 7 bases lay between the germline ends. The V gene's germline CDR1 is MNHEY and CDR2 SVGAGI. The CDR3 DNA reads TGTGCCAGCAGTTACACGGTCGATCAGCCCCAGCATTTT. Residues: CASSYTVDQPQHF.

The chain combines TRBV15 with TRBJ1-1; no definite D call. Trimming shortened V by 0 bases and J by 5 bases, and 4 bases separated the two germline ends. CDR1 is LNHNV, CDR2 YYDKDF, per germline (reference sequence). There are 12 residues in the CDR3. As DNA, the CDR3 is TGTGCCACCAGCAGAGATACAACTGAAGCTTTCTTT. Its translation: CATSRDTTEAFF.

Here the CDR3 DNA reads TGTGCCAGCAGCCCTCGGGAAGCGGGGACCACAGATACGCAGTATTTT. Protein sequence: CASSPREAGTTDTQYF. The chain employs TRBV4-2 and TRBJ2-3; 7 bases are a match to TRBD2. Germline V lookup: CDR1 LGHNA, CDR2 YNFKEQ. The trim removed 4 bases at V and 2 bases at J, leaving 9 bases unmatched. There are 16 residues in the CDR3.

This clone was found once. The V and J genes are TRBV10-3 and TRBJ2-7; D gene ambiguous. The CDR3 runs to 13 residues. The germline CDR1 and CDR2 sequences are ENHRY and SYGVKD. Trimming removed 3 bases from V and 1 base from J, with 7 bases in between. The CDR3 is CAISDSASYEQYF. CDR3 coding DNA: TGTGCCATCAGTGACAGTGCTTCCTACGAGCAGTACTTC.

This clone was seen a few times. This CDR3 reads CASSPYSVQETQYF. In DNA form, the CDR3 reads TGTGCCAGCTCACCATACAGTGTGCAAGAGACCCAGTACTTC. The V and J genes are TRBV18 and TRBJ2-5; D call uncertain. The CDR3 sequence is 14 residues long. Germline V gene sequence: CDR1 KGHSH, CDR2 LQKENI. V shed 2 bases and J shed 2 bases, with 9 bases lying between them.

The chain combines TRBV19 with TRBJ1-2, with D maybe TRBD1 (6 bases). Per the germline V gene, CDR1 is LNHDA and CDR2 is SQIVND (reference sequence). CDR3 size: 13 residues. V was pared by 3 bases and J by 5 bases, with 10 bases between. CDR3 DNA sequence: TGTGCCAGTAGTATCGAGGACAGATATGGCTACACCTTC. Translation gives CASSIEDRYGYTF.

The rearrangement uses TRBV6-1 and TRBJ1-2; tentatively, D is TRBD1 (6 bases). Germline lookup yields CDR1 MNHNS and CDR2 SASEGT. Trimming removed 1 base at V and 3 bases at J, with 9 bases between. This CDR3 has 14 amino acids. CDR3 residues: CASSEGRQDYGYTF. The CDR3 coding sequence is TGTGCCAGCAGTGAAGGACGACAGGACTATGGCTACACCTTC.

The chain carries TRBV30 and TRBJ2-7; a weak D match, TRBD2 (6 bases). The CDR3 is made up of 14 amino acids. Germline loops: CDR1 GTSNPN, CDR2 SVGIG (reference sequence). V lost 0 bases and J lost 0, with 9 bases in between. In DNA form, the CDR3 reads TGTGCCTGGAGTGTACACGGGAGCTCCTACGAGCAGTACTTC. Translation gives CAWSVHGSSYEQYF.

V is TRBV5-6 and J is TRBJ1-5; perhaps TRBD1 as D (5 bases). CDR1 SGHDT and CDR2 YYEEEE come from the germline V gene. The CDR3 consists of 16 residues. Trimming took off 0 bases at V and 2 bases at J, with 12 bases between the two ends. CDR3 sequence (DNA): TGTGCCAGCAGCTTGGCTAGGGGATGGGGCAATCAGCCCCAGCATTTT. This codes for CASSLARGWGNQPQHF.

The genes are TRBV7-6 and TRBJ2-7; weak D call: TRBD1 (6 bases). CDR1 is SGHVS and CDR2 is FNYEAQ in the germline V gene. The V end lost 5 bases, the J end lost 4 bases, and 21 bases lay between the germline ends. This CDR3 is built from 16 residues. The DNA of the CDR3 is TGTGCCAGCAGCCCATGGGAAGGGGGAATTGGTTACGAGCAGTACTTC. It specifies CASSPWEGGIGYEQYF.

The sample holds one count of this clone. The chain recombines TRBV10-3 with TRBJ2-3; D perhaps matches TRBD2 (6 bases). CDR1 ENHRY and CDR2 SYGVKD come from the germline V gene. Trimming took off 6 bases at V and 2 bases at J, with 12 bases between the two ends. The length of the CDR3 is 14 residues. The CDR3 region has the DNA TGTGCCATCAGCCTTAGCGGACTCACAGATACGCAGTATTTT. Translated, it gives CAISLSGLTDTQYF.

V usage is TRBV6-1 and J usage is TRBJ1-6; TRBD1 matches 10 bases. CDR3 length: 21 amino acids. Germline CDR1 MNHNS, CDR2 SASEGT. V gave up 2 bases and J gave up 7 bases; unmatched junction bases: 20. This CDR3 is CASSELLVDVQGQGNNSPLHF. The CDR3 coding sequence is TGTGCCAGCAGTGAATTACTTGTTGATGTTCAGGGACAGGGGAACAATTCACCCCTCCACTTT.

The chain is built from TRBV29-1 and TRBJ1-2, with D possibly being TRBD1 (5 bases). Germline CDR1 SQVTM, CDR2 ANQGSEA. This CDR3 comprises 10 residues. Trimming shortened V by 4 bases and J by 8 bases, and 8 bases separated the two germline ends. CDR3 in amino acids: CSVGEGGYTF. CDR3 bases: TGCAGCGTTGGGGAGGGGGGCTACACCTTC.

This clone was counted between two and nine times. The chain uses TRBV10-3 and TRBJ2-6; 8 nucleotides agree with TRBD1. The J segment lost 0 bases and the V segment lost 4 bases, leaving 11 bases of the junction unmatched. CDR3 length: 19 residues. The germline V gene has CDR1 ENHRY and CDR2 SYGVKD. CDR3 amino acids: CAISALTGDINSGANVLTF. The CDR3 nucleotides are TGTGCCATCAGTGCTCTGACAGGGGACATCAACTCTGGGGCCAACGTCCTGACTTTC.

The chain combines TRBV27 with TRBJ1-5; D is undetermined. The germline V and J ends were trimmed by 5 bases and 6 bases, with 20 bases remaining between them. The CDR3 consists of 16 residues. Germline CDR1 MNHEY, CDR2 SMNVEV (reference sequence). CDR3 DNA sequence: TGTGCCAGCAGTCCCCGGCGGGGAGTCTGGGGTCAGCCCCAGCATTTT. It yields the protein CASSPRRGVWGQPQHF.

The chain joins TRBV18 to TRBJ2-7; TRBD1 aligns across 8 bases. Germline V lookup: CDR1 KGHSH, CDR2 LQKENI. This CDR3 comprises 15 residues. Trimming removed 3 bases from V and 3 bases from J; junction bases left unmatched: 7. Written as DNA, the CDR3 is TGTGCCAGCTCACCTATAGGACAGGGCAACTACGAGCAGTACTTC. It translates to CASSPIGQGNYEQYF. The full variable domain, rest sourced from reference TRBV18 and TRBJ2-7, is NAGVMQNPRHLVRRRGQEARLRCSPMKGHSHVYWYRQLPEEGLKFMVYLQKENIIDESGMPKERFSAEFPKEGPSILRIQQVVRGDSAAYFCASSPIGQGNYEQYFGPGTRLTVT.

The CDR3 is CASSQTLGGRHTIYF. DNA for the CDR3: TGTGCCAGCAGTCAGACTCTAGGGGGAAGACACACCATATATTTT. This chain joins TRBV6-6 and TRBJ1-3; D may be TRBD1 (6 bases). Per the germline V gene, CDR1 is MNHNY and CDR2 is SVGAGI (reference sequence). Trimming left V 5 bases short and J 8 bases short, with 19 bases between. The length of the CDR3 is 15 residues.

This chain uses TRBV7-9 with TRBJ1-5; 7 bases line up with TRBD1. This CDR3 has 12 residues. Germline V lookup: CDR1 SEHNR, CDR2 FQNEAQ (reference sequence). V shed 5 bases, J shed 7 bases, and the junction held 2 bases outside the gene matches. This CDR3 is CASSQGEQPQHF. Here the CDR3 DNA reads TGTGCCAGCAGCCAGGGGGAACAGCCCCAGCATTTT.

V and J are TRBV25-1 and TRBJ2-7, with TRBD1 as a possible D gene (5 bases). Germline-derived CDR1 and CDR2 are MGHDK and SYGVNS. This CDR3 comprises 14 residues. Trimming stripped 1 base from V and 2 bases from J, with 9 bases between. CDR3 loop: CASSELDTAYEQYF. In DNA, the CDR3 is TGTGCCAGCAGTGAATTGGACACCGCCTACGAGCAGTACTTC.

This rearrangement joins TRBV5-4 to TRBJ2-2; D is perhaps TRBD2 (5 bases). Germline CDR1 is SGHNT and CDR2 is YYREEE (reference sequence). The CDR3 is 14 residues long. The germline V and J ends were trimmed by 1 base and 3 bases, with 7 bases remaining between them. CDR3 bases: TGTGCCAGCAGCTTGCGGGAACACACCGGGGAGCTGTTTTTT. Translating gives CASSLREHTGELFF.

The chain links TRBV10-2 to TRBJ2-5; TRBD2 agrees at 8 bases. The CDR3 runs to 13 residues. Germline-derived CDR1 and CDR2 are WSHSY and SAAADI. Trimming removed 6 bases from V and 1 base from J; junction bases left unmatched: 1. CDR3 sequence reads: CASRGLAQETQYF. CDR3 in DNA: TGCGCCAGCAGAGGACTAGCCCAAGAGACCCAGTACTTC.

The sample holds a few counts of this clone. This rearrangement joins TRBV27 to TRBJ2-7; 13 positions agree with TRBD2. Germline lookup yields CDR1 MNHEY and CDR2 SMNVEV (reference sequence). CDR3 length: 15 residues. J gave up 5 bases and V 4 bases, and 5 bases lay outside the gene matches. The CDR3 nucleotides are TGTGCCAGCAGTTCCGGGACTAGCGGGATCCACGAGCAGTACTTC. It yields the protein CASSSGTSGIHEQYF.

This rearrangement joins TRBV27 to TRBJ2-7; a possible D gene is TRBD1 (6 bases). The CDR3 loop spans 13 amino acids. The V gene lost 6 bases and the J gene lost 5 bases, with 14 bases spanning the gap. CDR1 is MNHEY, CDR2 SMNVEV, per germline (reference sequence). The CDR3 coding sequence is TGTGCCAGCAGGACAGACTACAGGGACGAGCAGTACTTC. Translation gives CASRTDYRDEQYF.